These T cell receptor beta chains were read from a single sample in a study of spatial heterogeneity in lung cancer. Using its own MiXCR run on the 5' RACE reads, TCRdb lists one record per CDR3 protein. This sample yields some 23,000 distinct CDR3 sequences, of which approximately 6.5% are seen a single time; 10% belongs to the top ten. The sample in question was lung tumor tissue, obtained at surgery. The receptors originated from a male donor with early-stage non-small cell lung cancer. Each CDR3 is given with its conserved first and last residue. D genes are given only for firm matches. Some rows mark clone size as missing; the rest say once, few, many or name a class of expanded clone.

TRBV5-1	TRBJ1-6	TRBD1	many	TGCGCCAGCAGCTTGGCCGGACAGGCTAGCTCCTATAATTCACCCCTCCACTTT	CASSLAGQASSYNSPLHF
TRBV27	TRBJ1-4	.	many	TGTGCCAGCAGTTTATTGGGAGCAACTAATGAAAAACTGTTTTTT	CASSLLGATNEKLFF
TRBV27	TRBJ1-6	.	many	TGTGCCAGCAGTAGAGATAATTCACCCCTCCACTTT	CASSRDNSPLHF
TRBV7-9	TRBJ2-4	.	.	TGTGCCAGCAGCTCCCCCGGAGAGCGAGGGGGATACATTCAGTACTTC	CASSSPGERGGYIQYF
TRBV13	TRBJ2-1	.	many	TGTGCCAGCACCGCCTCATACAGGGTTTCGAGCTCCTACAATGAGCAGTTCTTC	CASTASYRVSSSYNEQFF
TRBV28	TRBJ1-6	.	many	TGTGCCAGCAGCCCGGACCGCCCGAGAGGTTATAATTCACCCCTCCACTTT	CASSPDRPRGYNSPLHF
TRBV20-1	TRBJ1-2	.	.	TGCAGTGCTAGTTGGGGAAATGGCTACACCTTC	CSASWGNGYTF
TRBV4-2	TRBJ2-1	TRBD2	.	TGTGCCAGCAGCCGGGGAGGGTTTGGGGATGAGCAGTTCTTC	CASSRGGFGDEQFF
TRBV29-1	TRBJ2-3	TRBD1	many	TGCAGCGTTGAAGATATGGCAGGGGGTGTTGGCACAGATACGCAGTATTTT	CSVEDMAGGVGTDTQYF
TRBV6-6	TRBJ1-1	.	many	TGTGCCAGCAGTTACGAACCCTCGGGAGGCACTGAAGCTTTCTTT	CASSYEPSGGTEAFF
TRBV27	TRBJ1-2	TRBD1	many	TGTGCCAGCAGGACCCCCCCGGGACAGGGCGAGGGCTATGGCTACACCTTC	CASRTPPGQGEGYGYTF
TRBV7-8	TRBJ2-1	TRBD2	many	TGTGCCAGCAGCTTACCATCACTAGCGGAGCACTACAATGAGCAGTTCTTC	CASSLPSLAEHYNEQFF
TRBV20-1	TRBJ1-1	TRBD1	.	TGCAGTGCTTTCGACAGGGACACTGAAGCTTTCTTT	CSAFDRDTEAFF
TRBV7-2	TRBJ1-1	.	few	TGTGCCAGCAGCTTCTCGACAGGCTCTAAAGCTTTCTTT	CASSFSTGSKAFF
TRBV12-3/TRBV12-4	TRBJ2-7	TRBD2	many	TGTGCCAGCAGGGTGACTAGCGGGGGTTACGAGCAGTACTTC	CASRVTSGGYEQYF